The next 20 T cell receptor beta chains were all read from a single sample in a study of shared clonotypes between healthy human individuals. Using immunoSEQ multiplex PCR, the repertoire was profiled, and TCRdb retains in-frame clones only, with some absent. The sample shows around 2.1 million clones, approximately 94% of them seen only once. Sequences were obtained from naive CD4+ T cells sorted from blood. Regarding subset: CD45RA+ positively selected. All receptors derive from a man younger than 30 in good health.

The genes are TRBV19 and TRBJ1-5; 9 bases fit TRBD1. Per germline, CDR1 LNHDA and CDR2 SQIVND (reference sequence). This CDR3 has 17 residues. Trimming took 4 bases from V and 2 from J; bases not matched to a gene: 9. This CDR3 is CASSNPGTGFGNQPQHF. The DNA for the CDR3 is TGTGCCAGTAGTAATCCCGGGACAGGGTTTGGCAATCAGCCCCAGCATTTT.

This clone was detected only once. Other DNA sequences in the sample encode the same CDR3. The CDR3 DNA reads as TGTGCCAGCAGCCTGGGACTAGCGGGGTCCTACGAGCAGTACTTC. It encodes CASSLGLAGSYEQYF. The rearrangement links TRBV5-4 to TRBJ2-7, with 13 bases aligning to TRBD2. Per the germline V gene, CDR1 is SGHNT and CDR2 is YYREEE (reference sequence). V lost 4 bases, J lost 1 base, and 2 bases stayed unmatched. The CDR3 totals 15 residues.

The V and J genes are TRBV4-1 and TRBJ2-4; possible D gene TRBD2, 6 bases. CDR1 and CDR2 from the germline V gene are MGHRA and YSYEKL. This CDR3 has 15 residues. Between the trimmed V and J ends, which lost 0 bases and 9 bases, there was a span of 15 bases. CDR3 protein: CASSQDPGRRGIQYF. In DNA form, the CDR3 reads TGCGCCAGCAGCCAAGACCCCGGCCGGCGGGGCATTCAGTACTTC.

This clone was observed once. This chain links TRBV11-2 with TRBJ1-3, with a possible D match to TRBD1 (5 bases). The CDR3 has 15 residues. CDR1 is SGHAT and CDR2 is FQNNGV in the germline V gene. Trimming pared 5 bases from V and 0 bases from J, leaving 11 bases between. The CDR3 protein is CASSATGSSGNTIYF. The CDR3 DNA sequence: TGTGCCAGCAGCGCCACAGGCTCCTCTGGAAACACCATATATTTT.

The chain employs TRBV5-6 and TRBJ2-1, with a possible D match to TRBD2 (6 bases). The CDR3 is made up of 15 amino acids. Trimming took off 3 bases at V and 7 bases at J, with 17 bases between the two ends. CDR1 is SGHDT, CDR2 YYEEEE, per germline. CDR3 loop: CASSSLPGGSNEQFF. Written as DNA, the CDR3 is TGTGCCAGCAGCTCACTACCCGGAGGGAGTAATGAGCAGTTCTTC.

The chain is built from TRBV9 and TRBJ2-3, with a weak D call TRBD1 (5 bases). In germline, CDR1 is SGDLS, CDR2 YYNGEE. V lost 3 bases to trimming and J lost 1 base, with 9 bases between them. The CDR3 spans 14 residues. The CDR3 DNA follows: TGTGCCAGCAGCGAGATGGGGCGCACAGATACGCAGTATTTT. Residues: CASSEMGRTDTQYF.

The sample holds one count of this clone. As DNA, the CDR3 is TGTGCCTCCACCGGCCAAGGGCACTCTGGGGCCAACGTCCTGACTTTC. Translating it yields CASTGQGHSGANVLTF. The chain employs TRBV10-3 and TRBJ2-6; D gene ambiguous. The V gene's germline CDR1 is ENHRY and CDR2 SYGVKD. Trimming stripped 11 bases from V and 0 bases from J, with 17 bases between. The CDR3 is 16 amino acids.

The chain couples TRBV2 to TRBJ1-1; TRBD1 matches at 8 bases. CDR3 length: 14 amino acids. V lost 6 bases, J lost 1 base, and 4 bases stayed unmatched. Germline V gene data show CDR1 as SNHLY and CDR2 as FYNNEI. The CDR3 nucleotides read TGTGCCAGCAGACCCCAGGGGGCGAACACTGAAGCTTTCTTT. Amino acids: CASRPQGANTEAFF. The full variable domain, its missing parts supplied by reference TRBV2 and TRBJ1-1, is EPEVTQTPSHQVTQMGQEVILRCVPISNHLYFYWYRQILGQKVEFLVSFYNNEISEKSEIFDDQFSVERPDGSNFTLKIRSTKLEDSAMYFCASRPQGANTEAFFGQGTRLTVV.

The CDR3 protein is CASSMGAGRYTGELFF. CDR3 coding DNA: TGCGCCAGCAGCATGGGCGCAGGGAGATACACCGGGGAGCTGTTTTTT. The rearrangement uses TRBV5-1 and TRBJ2-2; D possibly uses TRBD1 or TRBD2 (5 bases each). Trimming shortened V by 4 bases and J by 3 bases, and 16 bases separated the two germline ends. From germline, CDR1 is SGHRS and CDR2 YFSETQ. The CDR3 runs to 16 residues.

The chain carries TRBV10-3 and TRBJ1-6, with 10 bases fitting TRBD1. The CDR3 loop spans 15 amino acids. The germline V gene has CDR1 ENHRY and CDR2 SYGVKD. V lost 6 bases and J lost 10; bases outside the gene matches: 9. CDR3 sequence (DNA): TGTGCCATCAGGGACAGGGGGTTCGAGGGATCACCCCTCCACTTT. Translation: CAIRDRGFEGSPLHF.

V and J are TRBV6-6 and TRBJ2-1, with 7 bases identical to TRBD2. The CDR3 spans 13 residues. With V trimmed by 7 bases and J by 2 bases, 2 bases remained unmatched. The germline gives CDR1 MNHNY, CDR2 SVGAGI (reference sequence). CDR3 DNA: TGTGCCAGCAAGCGGGATACCTACAATGAGCAGTTCTTC. Amino acids: CASKRDTYNEQFF.

The CDR3 nucleotides are TGCGCCAGCAGCTTGGGGCAGGGGTCCGGTATCCAGGGTGAGCAGTTCTTC. Residues: CASSLGQGSGIQGEQFF. The rearrangement joins TRBV5-1 to TRBJ2-1, with D possibly being TRBD1 (6 bases). Trimming pared 0 bases from V and 9 bases from J, leaving 22 bases between. CDR3 size: 17 residues. Germline V gene lookup returns CDR1 SGHRS and CDR2 YFSETQ.

CDR3 coding DNA: TGTGCCAGCAGTTCGACGGGACTAGACGCGGGTGAGCAGTTCTTC. It translates to CASSSTGLDAGEQFF. This chain links TRBV6-6 with TRBJ2-1; 8 positions agree with TRBD2. The CDR3 is made up of 15 amino acids. V was pared by 4 bases and J by 9 bases, with 11 bases of the junction left unmatched. Germline V gene data show CDR1 as MNHNY and CDR2 as SVGAGI (reference sequence).

The J gene is TRBJ2-5, the V gene TRBV30; D may be TRBD1 (6 bases). V gave up 2 bases and J gave up 2 bases, with 18 bases separating them. CDR1 and CDR2 from the germline V gene are GTSNPN and SVGIG (reference sequence). The CDR3 runs to 16 residues. The CDR3 region is CAWSLKRGKVQETQYF. DNA for the CDR3: TGTGCCTGGAGTCTCAAAAGGGGGAAAGTACAAGAGACCCAGTACTTC.

The chain combines TRBV11-2 with TRBJ2-5, with 9 bases matching TRBD2. The CDR3 length is 17 residues. The junction had 14 bases not matched to a gene; V was cut back by 4 bases and J by 5 bases. Germline CDR1 reads SGHAT; CDR2 reads FQNNGV. The CDR3 region has the DNA TGTGCCAGCAGCTCGGCCCAACGGCGGGGGGGACCCGAGACCCAGTACTTC. It translates to CASSSAQRRGGPETQYF.

As regards this clone: Additional DNA sequences in this sample encode the identical CDR3. This chain uses TRBV2 with TRBJ1-2; TRBD1 aligns across 11 bases. V lost 3 bases and J lost 4; bases outside the gene matches: 1. The CDR3 extends over 14 amino acids. Germline CDR1 SNHLY, CDR2 FYNNEI. In nucleotides, the CDR3 is TGTGCCAGCAGTGAGGGACAGGGGGGCTATGGCTACACCTTC. It codes for CASSEGQGGYGYTF.

CDR3 DNA: TGCGCCAGCAGCCAAACAAACTTAGCGGGGGCCTACAATGAGCAGTTCTTC. This gives the protein CASSQTNLAGAYNEQFF. The chain couples TRBV4-1 to TRBJ2-1; 9 bases are shared with TRBD2. Germline values: CDR1 MGHRA, CDR2 YSYEKL. The trim removed 2 bases at V and 2 bases at J, leaving 7 bases unmatched. The CDR3 has 17 amino acids.

This chain uses TRBV19 with TRBJ1-6; D is possibly TRBD1 (5 bases). V shed 6 bases and J shed 7 bases, with 16 bases lying between them. Germline-derived CDR1 and CDR2 are LNHDA and SQIVND (reference sequence). This CDR3 is 15 amino acids long. The CDR3 region has the DNA TGTGCCAGTAGCACCCGGCGGGGGGTAAATTCACCCCTCCACTTT. Protein sequence: CASSTRRGVNSPLHF.

The chain couples TRBV5-4 to TRBJ1-4; a possible D gene is TRBD1 (5 bases). The germline V gene has CDR1 SGHNT and CDR2 YYREEE (reference sequence). The V end was cut by 0 bases, the J end by 7 bases, with 13 bases between. CDR3 length: 15 amino acids. As DNA, the CDR3 is TGTGCCAGCAGCTTGGGTGGGCGCGACAGTGAAAAACTGTTTTTT. Protein sequence: CASSLGGRDSEKLFF. The variable domain in full, completed from reference TRBV5-4 and TRBJ1-4, reads ETGVTQSPTHLIKTRGQQVTLRCSSQSGHNTVSWYQQALGQGPQFIFQYYREEENGRGNFPPRFSGLQFPNYSSELNVNALELDDSALYLCASSLGGRDSEKLFFGSGTQLSVL.

The chain combines TRBV7-3 with TRBJ1-6, with TRBD1 matching 8 bases. Germline V gene sequence: CDR1 SGHTA, CDR2 FQGTGA. The junction had 9 bases not matched to a gene; V was cut back by 5 bases and J by 9 bases. The CDR3 is 15 amino acids. The CDR3 loop reads CASSQTGVKGSPLHF. CDR3 nucleotides: TGTGCCAGCAGCCAGACAGGGGTAAAGGGTTCACCCCTCCACTTT.